Described below is a single TCR beta chain sequence and its context. This sample is drawn from a study of blood T cell repertoires in COVID-19. Study overall: Both acute and convalescent COVID-19 samples were obtained from the United States, Italy and Spain.

Here immunoSEQ multiplex PCR was the method, and the copy in TCRdb shows in-frame clones only, minus some. The table lists roughly 380,000 clones, more than 85% of them singletons. Participant ages covered about 18 to 89 years across 25 or so US areas. Specimen: PBMCs or T cells enriched from blood (not recorded which). The TCR was taken from a woman aged 30 to 39 who had recovered from COVID-19.

CDR3 DNA sequence: TGTGCCAGCAGCTTGGACAACCCTAACTATGGCTACACCTTC. Translation: CASSLDNPNYGYTF. The chain links TRBV5-8 to TRBJ1-2; no definite D call. Germline V gives CDR1 SGHTS, CDR2 YDEGEE. The CDR3 has 14 amino acids. Trimming took off 0 bases at V and 0 bases at J, with 6 bases between the two ends.